These 22 T cell receptor beta chains share one sample of origin, sequenced in a study of T cells in Graves' hyperthyroidism and ophthalmopathy. Authors of the study amplified TCR beta CDR3 regions from RNA transcripts. First-round RT-PCR with HTBI primers amplified the TCR CDR3 region. TCRdb fed the multiplex PCR reads into MiXCR, producing one record per CDR3 protein. The sample has around 700,000 distinct CDR3 sequences, roughly 20% seen once; the top ten hold 16%. The sequenced material came from blood. These receptors were taken from a woman aged 45 to 65 with Graves' hyperthyroidism that later progressed to Graves' ophthalmopathy.

The chain uses TRBV19 and TRBJ1-1; TRBD1 matches 8 bases. The length of the CDR3 is 16 residues. Per germline, CDR1 LNHDA and CDR2 SQIVND (reference sequence). Unmatched junction bases numbered 8, after V lost 3 bases and J lost 2 bases. Written as DNA, the CDR3 is TGTGCCAGTAGTATGCCCGCGGACAGGGCAAACACTGAAGCTTTCTTT. Its protein is CASSMPADRANTEAFF.

This clonotype occurred a few times. This sequence joins TRBV30 and TRBJ2-5; D gene unclear. The CDR3 is made up of 14 amino acids. The germline V and J ends were trimmed by 0 bases and 2 bases, with 10 bases remaining between them. Germline V gene sequence: CDR1 GTSNPN, CDR2 SVGIG (reference sequence). DNA of the CDR3: TGTGCCTGGAGTGTTAAACGGCAACAAGAGACCCAGTACTTC. Translating it yields CAWSVKRQQETQYF. Looking up the rest from reference TRBV30 and TRBJ2-5 gives the full variable domain: SQTIHQWPATLVQPVGSPLSLECTVEGTSNPNLYWYRQAAGRGLQLLFYSVGIGQISSEVPQNLSASRPQDRQFILSSKKLLLSDSGFYLCAWSVKRQQETQYFGPGTRLLVL.

This clonotype came up a few times. The chain recombines TRBV6-1 with TRBJ2-7; D possibly corresponds to TRBD2 (5 bases). CDR3 length: 17 amino acids. From germline, CDR1 is MNHNS and CDR2 SASEGT. Trimming left V 3 bases short and J 5 bases short, with 23 bases between. The CDR3 loop is CASSEIGGSRTRDEQYF. CDR3 coding DNA: TGTGCCAGCAGTGAGATAGGAGGCAGCAGAACACGGGACGAGCAGTACTTC.

V is TRBV15 and J is TRBJ1-2; D might be TRBD1 (5 bases). Germline V gives CDR1 LNHNV, CDR2 YYDKDF (reference sequence). Trimming removed 3 bases at V and 0 bases at J, with 14 bases between. The CDR3 spans 16 residues. CDR3 residues: CATSSKTGLTNYGYTF. The CDR3 DNA is TGTGCCACCAGCAGTAAAACAGGCCTCACTAACTATGGCTACACCTTC.

As regards this clonotype: A clone one base away is much larger, so this may be a read error. Here the CDR3 reads CASRLAGVVDTGELSF. The CDR3 coding sequence is TGTGCCAGCAGACTAGCGGGGGTCGTTGACACCGGGGAGCTGTCTTTT. V and J are TRBV2 and TRBJ2-2; 11 positions agree with TRBD2. This CDR3 is built from 16 residues. The germline V gene has CDR1 SNHLY and CDR2 FYNNEI.

In this sample, this clonotype turned up many times. The gene calls are TRBV2 and TRBJ2-1; perhaps TRBD2 as D (6 bases). The CDR3 runs to 13 residues. Per the germline V gene, CDR1 is SNHLY and CDR2 is FYNNEI. Trimming took off 6 bases at V and 12 bases at J, with 18 bases between the two ends. The CDR3 loop reads CASSPTVLALQFF. CDR3 bases: TGTGCCAGCAGCCCGACAGTGCTAGCGTTGCAGTTCTTC.

Ten or more counts support this clonotype. This rearrangement joins TRBV13 to TRBJ1-5; possibly TRBD1 for D (5 bases). The CDR3 totals 14 residues. Trimming took 6 bases from V and 7 from J, leaving 16 bases between them. The V gene's germline CDR1 is PRHDT and CDR2 FYEKMQ (reference sequence). CDR3 loop: CASSKGVSGQPQHF. CDR3 nucleotide sequence: TGTGCCAGCAGTAAAGGGGTTTCCGGACAGCCCCAGCATTTT.

This clonotype was seen at least ten times. This chain links TRBV9 with TRBJ2-5, with TRBD2 identical over 9 bases. Germline V CDR1 and CDR2: SGDLS, YYNGEE. Unmatched junction bases numbered 11, after V lost 3 bases and J lost 5 bases. The CDR3 loop spans 16 amino acids. The CDR3 loop reads CASSAGASGVSETQYF. CDR3 sequence (DNA): TGTGCCAGCAGCGCAGGGGCTAGCGGGGTGTCTGAGACCCAGTACTTC.

The rearrangement joins TRBV5-1 to TRBJ2-7; D unclear. V was pared by 4 bases and J by 2 bases, with 10 bases between. The CDR3 length is 13 residues. The germline gives CDR1 SGHRS, CDR2 YFSETQ. For the CDR3, the DNA is TGCGCCAGCAGCCTCAGTCCGCCCTACGAGCAGTACTTC. Protein sequence: CASSLSPPYEQYF.

Comments on this clonotype: One base away lies a much larger clone, so this may be a sequencing read error. The missing conserved phenylalanine or tryptophan at the end of this CDR3 makes a read error likely. V usage is TRBV2 and J usage is TRBJ1-5; 7 bases are shared with TRBD1. With V trimmed by 7 bases and J by 0 bases, 12 bases remained unmatched. Germline CDR1 and CDR2: SNHLY and FYNNEI. The CDR3 extends over 17 amino acids. CDR3 nucleotide sequence: TGTGCCAGCACACCCTACCAGGGGGGAATTAGCAATCAGCCCCAGCATTCT. This codes for CASTPYQGGISNQPQHS.

There are a few counts of this clonotype. J is TRBJ2-2 and V is TRBV6-1, with no clear D. The germline V gene has CDR1 MNHNS and CDR2 SASEGT. This CDR3 has 16 residues. V was clipped by 5 bases and J by 5 bases, with 18 bases between them. CDR3 sequence reads: CASSPMGRIGTGELFF. The CDR3 nucleotides are TGTGCCAGCAGTCCCATGGGCAGGATAGGGACCGGGGAGCTGTTTTTT.

This clonotype was seen ten or more times. This chain uses TRBV20-1 with TRBJ2-3; D is unclear. The CDR3 extends over 13 amino acids. V dropped 3 bases and J dropped 0 bases, with 7 bases sitting between them. Germline CDR1 reads DFQATT; CDR2 reads SNEGSKA (reference sequence). CDR3 in amino acids: CSASVRSTDTQYF. CDR3 DNA: TGCAGTGCTAGCGTCAGGAGCACAGATACGCAGTATTTT.

A few counts support this clonotype. This chain joins TRBV6-1 and TRBJ1-2; no definite D call. V was shortened by 1 base and J by 8 bases, with 11 bases between the two germline ends. From germline, CDR1 is MNHNS and CDR2 SASEGT. The CDR3 runs to 13 residues. The DNA for the CDR3 is TGTGCCAGCAGTGAAGATAAGCGGGTCGGCTACACCTTC. This gives the protein CASSEDKRVGYTF.

Many counts were recorded for this clonotype. The chain joins TRBV7-9 to TRBJ2-7; a possible D gene is TRBD1 (7 bases). V was trimmed by 5 bases and J by 6 bases, leaving 20 bases between them. The CDR3 spans 15 residues. Germline V lookup: CDR1 SEHNR, CDR2 FQNEAQ (reference sequence). The CDR3 sequence: CASSAGTARGAEQYF. The CDR3 nucleotides read TGTGCCAGCAGCGCGGGGACAGCTAGGGGCGCCGAGCAGTACTTC.

This clonotype was detected many times. DNA of the CDR3: TGTGCCAGCAGCCAATCCGGGGGGTATGGCTACACCTTC. Translation: CASSQSGGYGYTF. The chain uses TRBV3-1 and TRBJ1-2; D possibly corresponds to TRBD1 (5 bases). V lost 2 bases and J 5 bases, leaving 9 bases between the germline ends. This CDR3 comprises 13 residues. The germline gives CDR1 LGHDT, CDR2 YNNKEL (reference sequence).

The J gene is TRBJ1-2, the V gene TRBV10-3, with 7 bases fitting TRBD1. Germline CDR1 reads ENHRY; CDR2 reads SYGVKD. V lost 6 bases and J lost 12; bases outside the gene matches: 7. The CDR3 spans 11 residues. The CDR3 DNA reads as TGTGCCATCAGGATAGACAGGGAAGACACCTTC. Protein product: CAIRIDREDTF.

The genes are TRBV6-1 and TRBJ1-2; 7 bases are shared with TRBD1. Germline CDR1 and CDR2: MNHNS and SASEGT. J lost 6 bases, V lost 5 bases, and 12 bases had no gene match. This CDR3 region has 15 residues. CDR3 DNA: TGTGCCAGCAGTTCCCCTTACAGGGGAGGGAATGGCTACACCTTC. It specifies CASSSPYRGGNGYTF.

The table lists this clonotype with many counts. The chain employs TRBV15 and TRBJ2-5, with D hard to call. This CDR3 is built from 14 residues. V lost 0 bases and J lost 0, with 5 bases in between. CDR1 LNHNV and CDR2 YYDKDF come from the germline V gene (reference sequence). CDR3 sequence: CATSRDFNQETQYF. CDR3 DNA: TGTGCCACCAGCAGAGATTTCAACCAAGAGACCCAGTACTTC.

Many counts were recorded for this clonotype. The V call is TRBV6-1, the J call TRBJ2-3, with TRBD2 matching over 12 bases. The CDR3 covers 15 residues. Looked up from germline, CDR1 is MNHNS and CDR2 is SASEGT. The J segment lost 10 bases and the V segment lost 4 bases, leaving 9 bases of the junction unmatched. CDR3 sequence: CASSATSGGSLPQYF. The CDR3 DNA is TGTGCCAGCAGTGCCACTAGCGGGGGGTCCCTTCCGCAGTATTTT.

This clonotype has a handful of counts. This chain connects TRBV5-5 to TRBJ1-2; 10 bases are shared with TRBD1. Trimming cost V 4 bases and J 6 bases; bases outside gene matches: 6. CDR1 and CDR2 from the germline V gene are SGHKS and YYEKEE (reference sequence). The CDR3 runs 14 residues. CDR3 loop: CASSHGTGVDGYTF. The CDR3 coding sequence is TGTGCCAGCAGCCATGGGACAGGGGTCGATGGCTACACCTTC. The whole variable domain, filled in from reference TRBV5-5 and TRBJ1-2, reads DAGVTQSPTHLIKTRGQQVTLRCSPISGHKSVSWYQQVLGQGPQFIFQYYEKEERGRGNFPDRFSARQFPNYSSELNVNALLLGDSALYLCASSHGTGVDGYTFGSGTRLTVV.

This clonotype was seen many times. J is TRBJ2-7 and V is TRBV5-5, with 10 bases matching TRBD2. The CDR3 totals 15 residues. The trim removed 1 base at V and 2 bases at J, leaving 3 bases unmatched. The germline CDR1 and CDR2 sequences are SGHKS and YYEKEE (reference sequence). The CDR3 DNA is TGTGCCAGCAGCTTGAGGCTAGCGGGAGCCTACGAGCAGTACTTC. Protein sequence: CASSLRLAGAYEQYF.

In this sample, this clonotype turned up a few times. The rearrangement joins TRBV4-1 to TRBJ1-4; TRBD1 might be the D (5 bases). CDR3 length: 15 amino acids. V lost 0 bases to trimming and J lost 5 bases, with 10 bases between them. Germline V gives CDR1 MGHRA, CDR2 YSYEKL. CDR3: CASSQDRAQNEKLFF. DNA for the CDR3: TGCGCCAGCAGCCAAGACAGGGCTCAAAATGAAAAACTGTTTTTT.